This T cell receptor beta chain was recorded in a study of cytomegalovirus exposure and HLA in healthy donors. Whole-study results and caveats: Later analysis found that TCR beta chains associated with HLA were more clonally expanded than other, equally common chains. The study flagged about 160 TCR beta chains as cytomegalovirus-associated.

PCR primers comprised 60 Vbeta and 13 Jbeta primers. Original processing notes: Approximately 11 million shared chains were among the approximately 76 million unique TCR beta chains that a later analysis counted. TCRdb's table, derived via immunoSEQ multiplex PCR, lists solely in-frame clones and lacks some. V and J calls and clone size are copied from that table; D and trimming were computed from the DNA. The sample lists some 86,000 clones; around 71% were seen once. CDR1 and CDR2 from the germline V gene are SGHAT and FQNNGV. V was cut by 5 bases and J by 4 bases, with 13 bases left in between. This CDR3 has 14 residues. As concerns this clone: No antigen is known for it.

This receptor was identified in a man aged 25 to 45 in good health and CMV-seronegative. The chain combines TRBV11-2 with TRBJ2-3, with D unresolved. Sequencing was performed on PBMCs. CDR3 loop: CASSPAVAADTQYF. The CDR3 DNA follows: TGTGCCAGCAGCCCCGCTGTAGCCGCAGATACGCAGTATTTT.